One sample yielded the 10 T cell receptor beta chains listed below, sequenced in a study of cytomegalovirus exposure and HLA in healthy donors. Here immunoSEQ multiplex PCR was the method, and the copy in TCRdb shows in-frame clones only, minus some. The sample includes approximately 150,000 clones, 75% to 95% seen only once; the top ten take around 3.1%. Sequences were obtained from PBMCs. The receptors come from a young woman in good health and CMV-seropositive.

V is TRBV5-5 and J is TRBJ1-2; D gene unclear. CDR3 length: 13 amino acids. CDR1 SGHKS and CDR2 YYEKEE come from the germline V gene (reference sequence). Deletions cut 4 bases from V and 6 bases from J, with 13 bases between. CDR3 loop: CASSPADWNGYTF. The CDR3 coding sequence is TGTGCCAGCAGCCCTGCCGACTGGAATGGCTACACCTTC. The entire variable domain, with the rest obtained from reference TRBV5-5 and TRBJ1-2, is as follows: DAGVTQSPTHLIKTRGQQVTLRCSPISGHKSVSWYQQVLGQGPQFIFQYYEKEERGRGNFPDRFSARQFPNYSSELNVNALLLGDSALYLCASSPADWNGYTFGSGTRLTVV.

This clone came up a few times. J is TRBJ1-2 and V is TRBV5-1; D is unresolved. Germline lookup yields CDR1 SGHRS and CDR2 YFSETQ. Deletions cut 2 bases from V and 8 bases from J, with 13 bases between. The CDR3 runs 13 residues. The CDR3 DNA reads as TGCGCCAGCAGCTTTGGGTCGACTGAGGGCTACACCTTC. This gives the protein CASSFGSTEGYTF.

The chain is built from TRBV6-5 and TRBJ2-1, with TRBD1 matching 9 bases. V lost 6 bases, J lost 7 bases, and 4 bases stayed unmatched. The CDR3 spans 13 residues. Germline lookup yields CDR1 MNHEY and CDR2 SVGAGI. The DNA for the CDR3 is TGTGCCAGCAGCGGGACAGGGTCTAATGAGCAGTTCTTC. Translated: CASSGTGSNEQFF.

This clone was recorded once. CDR3 sequence reads: CASSFSTGSPSGANVLTF. CDR3 sequence (DNA): TGCGCCAGCAGCTTTTCAACAGGGTCCCCTTCTGGGGCCAACGTCCTGACTTTC. The V gene is TRBV5-1, the J gene TRBJ2-6; tentative D call: TRBD1 (6 bases). The CDR3 covers 18 residues. V lost 2 bases, J lost 1 base, and 16 bases lay in between. CDR1 SGHRS and CDR2 YFSETQ come from the germline V gene.

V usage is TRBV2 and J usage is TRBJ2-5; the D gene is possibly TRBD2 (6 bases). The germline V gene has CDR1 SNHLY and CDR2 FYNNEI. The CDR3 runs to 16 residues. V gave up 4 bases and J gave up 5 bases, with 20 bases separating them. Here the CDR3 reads CASSVSDSGGQETQYF. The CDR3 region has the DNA TGTGCCAGCAGTGTCTCAGATAGCGGAGGTCAGGAGACCCAGTACTTC.

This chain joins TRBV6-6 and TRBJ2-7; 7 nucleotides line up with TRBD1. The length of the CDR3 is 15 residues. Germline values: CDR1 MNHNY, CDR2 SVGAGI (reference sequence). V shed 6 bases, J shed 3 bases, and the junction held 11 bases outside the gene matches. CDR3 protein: CASSGTGVGIYEQYF. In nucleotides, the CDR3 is TGTGCCAGCAGCGGAACAGGGGTCGGTATCTACGAGCAGTACTTC.

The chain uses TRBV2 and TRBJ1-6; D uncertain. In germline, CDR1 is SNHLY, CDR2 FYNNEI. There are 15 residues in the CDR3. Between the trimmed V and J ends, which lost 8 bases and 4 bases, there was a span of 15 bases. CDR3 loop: CASAGMTRYNSPLHF. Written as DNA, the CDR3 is TGTGCCAGCGCGGGGATGACACGATATAATTCACCCCTCCACTTT.

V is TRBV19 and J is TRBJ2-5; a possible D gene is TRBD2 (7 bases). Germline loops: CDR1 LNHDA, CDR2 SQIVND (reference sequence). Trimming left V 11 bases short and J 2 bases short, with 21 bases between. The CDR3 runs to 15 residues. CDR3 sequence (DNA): TGTGCCTCCTCGTTAGGGGGGGCGCCGCAAGAGACCCAGTACTTC. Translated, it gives CASSLGGAPQETQYF.

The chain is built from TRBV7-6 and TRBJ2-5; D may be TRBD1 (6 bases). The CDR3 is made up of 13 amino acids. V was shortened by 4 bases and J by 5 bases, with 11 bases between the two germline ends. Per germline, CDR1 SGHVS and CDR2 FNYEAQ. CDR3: CASSSYRVETQYF. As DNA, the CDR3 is TGTGCCAGCAGCTCATACAGGGTTGAGACCCAGTACTTC.

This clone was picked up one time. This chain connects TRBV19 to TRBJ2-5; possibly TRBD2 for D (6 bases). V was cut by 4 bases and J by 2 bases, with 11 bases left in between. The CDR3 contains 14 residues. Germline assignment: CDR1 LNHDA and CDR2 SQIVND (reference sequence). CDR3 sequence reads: CASSTSGTQETQYF. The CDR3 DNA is TGTGCCAGTAGTACCTCAGGGACTCAAGAGACCCAGTACTTC.